This T cell receptor beta chain came from a study of T cell responses to AZD1222 COVID-19 vaccine. Study results and limitations: Among AZD1222 vaccinees, only 5 to 7 were seropositive at baseline. With two AZD1222 doses given, Spike-specific TCR breadth and depth both rose.

The CDR3 has 13 residues. For this clone: Its matching antigen is unknown.

Profiling relied on immunoSEQ multiplex PCR, and the TCRdb table lists in-frame clones only, not all of them. The table includes more than 150,000 clones, 90% to 95% detected once. This sample comprised peripheral blood, obtained 28 days after the second AZD1222 dose. The TCR was taken from an adult who received the AZD1222 COVID-19 vaccine. The chain links TRBV21-1 to TRBJ1-4. TRBV21-1 represents a pseudogene. The DNA for the CDR3 is TGTGCCAGCAGCAAAGGGGGTGGGGAAAAACTGTTTTTT. It encodes CASSKGGGEKLFF.